This T cell receptor (beta chain) was documented in a study of vaccination and CD4 T cells after COVID-19. Scientists ran DNA taken from cultured CD4+ T cells through the Oncomine TCR Beta short-read assay for sequencing. TCRdb re-called the PCR reads through MiXCR, storing one row per CDR3 protein. The data show approximately 12,000 distinct CDR3 sequences, around 40% seen once. Treatment specified: roughly ten-day PBMC culture with coronavirus spike peptide pools or control peptides (ViraFEST assay). Of note for this clonotype: Antigen: not known.

The sequenced sample was cultured CD4+ T cells from blood. This receptor was obtained from a human donor with COVID-19.

The CDR3, as DNA: TGTGCCAGCAGCTTAGCGGTGATGAACACTGAAGCTTTCTTT. Residues: CASSLAVMNTEAFF. The chain links TRBV11-3 to TRBJ1-1; D is ambiguous. The CDR3 sequence is 14 residues long. The V end lost 1 base, the J end lost 0 bases, and 6 bases lay between the germline ends. The germline V gene encodes CDR1 SGHNT and CDR2 YENEEA.